These 27 T cell receptor beta chains share one sample of origin, sequenced in a study of blood T cell repertoires in COVID-19 (dated by TCRdb to about 2020). The library was built by means of the immunoSEQ multiplex PCR assay. Drawn from immuneACCESS, this table holds only the in-frame rearrangements with V and J called that TCRdb kept. Clones are partly lost; checked studies trace under half to an unresolved V gene and leave the rest unexplained. This sample has under 350,000 clones in its table, and more than 85% of those were observed once. Approximately 4.6% of the sample rests with the top ten. The sample was peripheral blood. Source of these receptors: a man aged 40-55 years with acute or convalescent COVID-19.

The V call is TRBV20-1, the J call TRBJ2-7; D remains unclear. Germline CDR1 reads DFQATT; CDR2 reads SNEGSKA (reference sequence). There are 11 residues in the CDR3. V was shortened by 3 bases and J by 3 bases, with 6 bases between the two germline ends. The DNA for the CDR3 is TGCAGTGCTAGTCTCCTCTACGAGCAGTACTTC. This gives the protein CSASLLYEQYF.

The chain joins TRBV3-1 (or the pseudogene TRBV3-2) to TRBJ1-2, with 11 nucleotides matching TRBD1. CDR1 and CDR2 (germline): LGHDT, YNNKEL (reference sequence). V dropped 4 bases and J dropped 6; count of bases not matched to a gene: 7. CDR3 length: 15 amino acids. The DNA of the CDR3 is TGTGCCAGCAGCCCGTGGGACAGGGGGTTGGATGGCTACACCTTC. Its translation is CASSPWDRGLDGYTF.

A few counts support this clone. This rearrangement joins TRBV5-1 to TRBJ1-2; 7 bases line up with TRBD1. This CDR3 is 13 amino acids long. Germline V gene data show CDR1 as SGHRS and CDR2 as YFSETQ. J was trimmed by 5 bases and V by 4 bases; bases with no gene match: 5. As DNA, the CDR3 is TGCGCCAGCAGCCAAGGGACAGAGTATGGCTACACCTTC. Its protein product is CASSQGTEYGYTF.

This clone occurred once. The genes are TRBV2 and TRBJ2-7; 8 bases align to TRBD1. This CDR3 has 12 residues. The V gene's germline CDR1 is SNHLY and CDR2 FYNNEI. Unmatched junction bases numbered 5, after V lost 8 bases and J lost 5 bases. In nucleotides, the CDR3 is TGTGCCAGCCTGGACAGGGCCAACGAGCAGTACTTC. Protein product: CASLDRANEQYF.

This chain joins TRBV7-2 and TRBJ2-1, with D tentatively TRBD2 (6 bases). The germline V gene has CDR1 SGHTA and CDR2 FQGNSA. The length of the CDR3 is 15 residues. Trimming pared 5 bases from V and 0 bases from J, leaving 11 bases between. CDR3 in DNA: TGTGCCAGCAGCATCATGCGGGGCTCCTACAATGAGCAGTTCTTC. Encoded protein: CASSIMRGSYNEQFF.

The V gene is TRBV5-4, the J gene TRBJ2-7; tentatively, D is TRBD2 (5 bases). V lost 4 bases to trimming and J lost 3 bases, with 14 bases between them. The length of the CDR3 is 14 residues. Germline V lookup: CDR1 SGHNT, CDR2 YYREEE (reference sequence). The chain's CDR3 is CASSPHGGGYEQYF. The CDR3, as DNA: TGTGCCAGCAGCCCTCACGGCGGAGGCTACGAGCAGTACTTC. The full variable domain, rest sourced from reference TRBV5-4 and TRBJ2-7, is ETGVTQSPTHLIKTRGQQVTLRCSSQSGHNTVSWYQQALGQGPQFIFQYYREEENGRGNFPPRFSGLQFPNYSSELNVNALELDDSALYLCASSPHGGGYEQYFGPGTRLTVT.

V and J are TRBV15 and TRBJ1-5; 9 positions match TRBD1. Per germline, CDR1 LNHNV and CDR2 YYDKDF (reference sequence). Trimming at V came to 5 bases and at J to 5 bases, leaving 7 bases not matched to a gene. The CDR3 contains 15 residues. CDR3 protein: CATSGTGKLDQPQHF. The DNA of the CDR3 is TGTGCCACCAGCGGGACAGGGAAACTCGATCAGCCCCAGCATTTT.

V gene TRBV11-2 combines with J gene TRBJ2-6; a weak D match, TRBD1 (5 bases). This CDR3 has 15 residues. Germline V CDR1 and CDR2: SGHAT, FQNNGV. Trimming removed 5 bases from V and 2 bases from J, with 10 bases in between. Written as DNA, the CDR3 is TGTGCCAGCAGCGTCCCAGGGACTGGGGCCAACGTCCTGACTTTC. Amino acid sequence: CASSVPGTGANVLTF.

The chain employs TRBV12-3 or TRBV12-4 and TRBJ1-1; no reliable D call. The CDR3 length is 12 residues. V was trimmed by 5 bases and J by 5 bases, leaving 9 bases between them. The CDR3 sequence is CASSPLSTEAFF. For the CDR3, the DNA is TGTGCCAGCAGTCCCCTCTCGACTGAAGCTTTCTTT.

The CDR3 sequence is CASSQGYFGSPLHF. The CDR3 DNA reads as TGTGCCAGCAGCCAGGGGTATTTCGGATCACCCCTCCACTTT. The rearrangement uses TRBV7-3 and TRBJ1-6; tentatively, D is TRBD1 (6 bases). The CDR3 has 14 amino acids. Germline V gene sequence: CDR1 SGHTA, CDR2 FQGTGA. Trimming took off 5 bases at V and 10 bases at J, with 15 bases between the two ends.

This chain links TRBV5-1 with TRBJ1-4, with TRBD1 matching over 12 bases. The junction had 7 bases not matched to a gene; V was cut back by 2 bases and J by 8 bases. Germline CDR1 SGHRS, CDR2 YFSETQ. The CDR3 consists of 16 residues. CDR3 coding DNA: TGCGCCAGCAGCTTAGGTGGGACAGGGGGCGAAGAAAAACTGTTTTTT. It is translated as CASSLGGTGGEEKLFF.

The chain uses TRBV10-1 and TRBJ1-6, with 9 bases lining up with TRBD1. V shed 3 bases and J 14 bases; nucleotides not matched to a gene: 8. The CDR3 has 14 residues. CDR1 and CDR2 (germline): WNHNN, SYGVQD (reference sequence). The CDR3 sequence: CASSDGTGNESLHF. The CDR3 coding sequence is TGCGCCAGCAGTGACGGGACAGGGAACGAGTCCCTCCACTTT.

This rearrangement joins TRBV6-5 to TRBJ1-4, with no clear D. Germline loops: CDR1 MNHEY, CDR2 SVGAGI. CDR3 length equals 13 residues. Trimming took off 5 bases at V and 4 bases at J, with 8 bases between the two ends. CDR3 region: CASSTEYNEKLFF. The DNA for the CDR3 is TGTGCCAGCAGTACGGAGTATAATGAAAAACTGTTTTTT.

This clone was recorded a few times. The gene calls are TRBV5-1 and TRBJ2-7, with TRBD1 matching 7 bases. The ends lost 2 bases at V and 2 bases at J; junction bases unmatched: 4. Germline V CDR1 and CDR2: SGHRS, YFSETQ. This CDR3 has 14 residues. Here the CDR3 reads CASSFRDSAYEQYF. Written as DNA, the CDR3 is TGCGCCAGCAGCTTTAGGGACAGCGCCTACGAGCAGTACTTC.

This clone appeared a single time. The V gene is TRBV3-1 (or the pseudogene TRBV3-2), the J gene TRBJ2-3; 7 bases line up with TRBD1. The germline V gene has CDR1 LGHDT and CDR2 YNNKEL (reference sequence). Trimming removed 4 bases from V and 5 bases from J; junction bases left unmatched: 9. The CDR3 covers 15 residues. CDR3 in DNA: TGTGCCAGCAGCCTCGGACAGGTGCTGTTAGATACGCAGTATTTT. Translating it yields CASSLGQVLLDTQYF.

This chain joins TRBV19 and TRBJ2-2, with 7 bases identical to TRBD1. Losses at the gene ends were 10 bases for V and 4 bases for J; bases not matched to a gene: 9. The germline CDR1 and CDR2 sequences are LNHDA and SQIVND (reference sequence). The CDR3 has 14 amino acids. CDR3 in amino acids: CATSQGRPTGELFF. CDR3 nucleotide sequence: TGTGCCACTTCACAGGGGCGACCCACCGGGGAGCTGTTTTTT.

The V call is TRBV4-1, the J call TRBJ2-7; 9 bases match TRBD1. CDR1 MGHRA and CDR2 YSYEKL come from the germline V gene. This CDR3 region has 15 residues. V was clipped by 6 bases and J by 2 bases; unmatched bases: 8. In DNA form, the CDR3 reads TGCGCCAGCAGTCTTAGACAGGGGGGGCCCTACGAGCAGTACTTC. This gives the protein CASSLRQGGPYEQYF.

In regard to this clone: Mismatch with germline at one junction end may stem from a read error. The chain links TRBV6-5 to TRBJ2-7, with TRBD1 matching 8 bases. Germline CDR1 reads MNHEY; CDR2 reads SVGAGI. CDR3 length equals 12 residues. CDR3 residues: CACRQGWNEQYF. The CDR3 DNA sequence: TGTGCCTGCAGACAGGGGTGGAACGAGCAGTACTTC.

For this clone: The junction and the germline gene differ at one end; a read error may be behind it. This specimen includes other DNA sequences encoding the same CDR3. The J gene is TRBJ2-2, the V gene TRBV7-9; 16 bases are a match to TRBD2. This CDR3 contains 14 residues. Germline V gene lookup returns CDR1 SEHNR and CDR2 FQNEAQ (reference sequence). The CDR3 DNA sequence: TGTGCCCCCGGGACTAGCGGGGGGGCCGGGGAACTGTTTTTT. Protein: CAPGTSGGAGELFF.

The CDR3 DNA is TGCGCCAGCAGTCAATCGAGGGCGCCTGAAGCTTTCTTT. It translates to CASSQSRAPEAFF. The V call is TRBV23-1, the J call TRBJ1-1; D remains unclear. TRBV23-1 is designated an ORF whose function remains uncertain. With 0 bases removed from V and 6 bases from J, the gap between germline ends came to 8 bases. This CDR3 has 13 amino acids.

The chain couples TRBV9 to TRBJ2-1, with D perhaps matching TRBD2 (5 bases). From germline, CDR1 is SGDLS and CDR2 YYNGEE. This CDR3 has 13 amino acids. The V gene lost 4 bases and the J gene lost 5 bases, with 10 bases spanning the gap. The CDR3 is CASSTGLDNEQFF. The CDR3, as DNA: TGTGCCAGCAGCACCGGACTCGACAATGAGCAGTTCTTC.

This clone was picked up one time. This chain links TRBV5-4 with TRBJ1-2, with no clear D. The V end was cut by 4 bases, the J end by 2 bases, with 12 bases between. CDR1 and CDR2 from the germline V gene are SGHNT and YYREEE (reference sequence). CDR3 length: 14 amino acids. The CDR3 protein is CASSLSRVNYGYTF. For the CDR3, the DNA is TGTGCCAGCAGCCTATCGAGGGTCAACTATGGCTACACCTTC.

This clone was found once. The chain couples TRBV6-5 to TRBJ2-7; 9 nucleotides agree with TRBD1. V gave up 5 bases and J gave up 6 bases; unmatched junction bases: 11. Germline-derived CDR1 and CDR2 are MNHEY and SVGAGI. This CDR3 comprises 15 residues. As DNA, the CDR3 is TGTGCCAGCAGTCCCCCGGACAGGGGCCAGCTCGAGCAGTACTTC. Protein: CASSPPDRGQLEQYF.

The chain recombines TRBV6-5 with TRBJ2-2, with 9 bases identical to TRBD1. Trimming took 7 bases from V and 0 from J; bases not matched to a gene: 3. The CDR3 runs to 15 residues. CDR1 is MNHEY and CDR2 is SVGAGI in the germline V gene. The CDR3 region has the DNA TGTGCCAGCATTAGACAGGGGGCGAACACCGGGGAGCTGTTTTTT. Amino acids: CASIRQGANTGELFF.

The genes are TRBV4-2 and TRBJ1-2; tentatively, D is TRBD1 (5 bases). CDR1 is LGHNA and CDR2 is YNFKEQ in the germline V gene. V lost 1 base, J lost 4 bases, and 13 bases lay in between. The CDR3 has 15 residues. CDR3 amino acids: CASSQGSGRSYGYTF. In DNA form, the CDR3 reads TGTGCCAGCAGCCAAGGCTCAGGGCGGTCCTATGGCTACACCTTC.

The rearrangement links TRBV4-1 to TRBJ1-6; D is unclear. CDR1 is MGHRA and CDR2 is YSYEKL in the germline V gene. V dropped 0 bases and J dropped 0 bases, with 6 bases sitting between them. The CDR3 runs to 16 residues. The CDR3 bases are TGCGCCAGCAGCCAAGACCCCAGCTCCTATAATTCACCCCTCCACTTT. This sequence encodes CASSQDPSSYNSPLHF.

The chain links TRBV2 to TRBJ1-2; 9 bases are shared with TRBD1. CDR3 length: 16 residues. CDR1 and CDR2 from the germline V gene are SNHLY and FYNNEI. V dropped 5 bases and J dropped 4; count of bases not matched to a gene: 11. The chain's CDR3 is CASSPLAGTGIYGYTF. In nucleotides, the CDR3 is TGTGCCAGCAGTCCATTAGCCGGGACAGGGATCTATGGCTACACCTTC.